The present TCR beta chain was sequenced within a study of T cell responses to AZD1222 COVID-19 vaccine. On the study more broadly: Second doses that came at about 4 or about 12 weeks were put together. The study, taken as a whole, reports: A mostly white British donor set with more females was recruited, and clonal diversity was possibly underestimated. Reportedly, close to half of spike-specific TCRs are directed against unmutated variant regions.

Comment on this clone: As yet, its antigen is unknown.

Germline assignment: CDR1 MNHEY and CDR2 SVGAGI. Trimming pared 7 bases from V and 0 bases from J, leaving 11 bases between. This CDR3 is 14 amino acids long. Profiled with immunoSEQ multiplex PCR; TCRdb holds only in-frame clones, not every one. The data hold about 120,000 clones, with around 90% observed a single time. Sample: peripheral blood, taken on day 0 of AZD1222 vaccination. V gene TRBV6-5 combines with J gene TRBJ2-3; D remains ambiguous. This clonotype originated in an adult in good health. The CDR3 DNA is TGTGCCAGCAAACGACAATCCAGCACAGATACGCAGTATTTT. Residues: CASKRQSSTDTQYF.